This TCR beta chain was captured by sequencing in a study of blood T cell repertoires in COVID-19. Study-wide background: From T cells, B-cell-depleted T cells, or PBMCs came the material, which was cDNA or gDNA.

Germline V gene sequence: CDR1 MNHEY, CDR2 SMNVEV (reference sequence). V was cut by 2 bases and J by 9 bases, with 10 bases left in between. This CDR3 is 13 amino acids long. Original analysis: Quantification of nucleated cells was approximated via reference gene primer amplification. Here immunoSEQ multiplex PCR was the method, and the copy in TCRdb shows in-frame clones only, minus some. Clone size and V and J calls were adopted from that table, with D and trimming inferred from the DNA. The data show about 130,000 clones, about 74% seen once. Sequenced: peripheral blood. The TCR originated in a man aged 55 to 70 with acute or convalescent COVID-19. The V call is TRBV27, the J call TRBJ2-2; D may be TRBD1 (6 bases). CDR3 DNA: TGTGCCAGCAGTTTACAGGGGACCCGGGAGCTGTTTTTT. Translation: CASSLQGTRELFF.